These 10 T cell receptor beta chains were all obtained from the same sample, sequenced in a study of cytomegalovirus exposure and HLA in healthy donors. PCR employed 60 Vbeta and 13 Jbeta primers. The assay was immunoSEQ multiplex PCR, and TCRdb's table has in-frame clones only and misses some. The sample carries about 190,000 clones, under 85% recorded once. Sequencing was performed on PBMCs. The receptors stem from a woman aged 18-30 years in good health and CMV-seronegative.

For the CDR3, the DNA is TGTGCCAGCAGCTGGGGACAGGGTGGACTCTATGGCTACACCTTC. Amino acid sequence: CASSWGQGGLYGYTF. This chain links TRBV7-2 with TRBJ1-2, with TRBD1 identical over 9 bases. Trimming removed 4 bases from V and 4 bases from J; junction bases left unmatched: 7. CDR1 is SGHTA, CDR2 FQGNSA, per germline. The CDR3 is 15 amino acids.

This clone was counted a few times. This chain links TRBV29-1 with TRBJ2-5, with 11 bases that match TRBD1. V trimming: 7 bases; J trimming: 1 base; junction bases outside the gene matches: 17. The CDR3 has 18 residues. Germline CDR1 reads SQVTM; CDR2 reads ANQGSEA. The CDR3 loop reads CSAGPLNSDRGPQETQYF. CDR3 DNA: TGCAGCGCCGGACCTCTTAATTCGGACAGGGGGCCCCAAGAGACCCAGTACTTC.

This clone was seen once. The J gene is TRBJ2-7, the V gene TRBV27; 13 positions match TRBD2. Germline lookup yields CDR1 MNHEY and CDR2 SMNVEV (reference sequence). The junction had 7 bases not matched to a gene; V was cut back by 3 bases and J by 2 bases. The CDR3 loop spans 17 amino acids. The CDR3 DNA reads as TGTGCCAGCAGTTTTGGTGGGACTAGCGGGATCGCCTACGAGCAGTACTTC. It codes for CASSFGGTSGIAYEQYF.

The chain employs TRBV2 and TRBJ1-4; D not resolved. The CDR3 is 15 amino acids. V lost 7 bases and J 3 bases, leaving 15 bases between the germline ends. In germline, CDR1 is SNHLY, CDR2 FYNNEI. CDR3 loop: CASIPSFGANEKLFF. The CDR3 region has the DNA TGTGCCAGCATTCCGAGTTTTGGTGCTAATGAAAAACTGTTTTTT.

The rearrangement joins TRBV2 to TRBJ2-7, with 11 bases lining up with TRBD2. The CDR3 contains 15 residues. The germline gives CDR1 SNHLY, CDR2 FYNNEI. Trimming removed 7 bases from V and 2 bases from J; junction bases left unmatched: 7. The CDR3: CASTSGRTFPYEQYF. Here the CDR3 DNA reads TGTGCCAGCACTAGCGGGAGGACCTTTCCCTACGAGCAGTACTTC.

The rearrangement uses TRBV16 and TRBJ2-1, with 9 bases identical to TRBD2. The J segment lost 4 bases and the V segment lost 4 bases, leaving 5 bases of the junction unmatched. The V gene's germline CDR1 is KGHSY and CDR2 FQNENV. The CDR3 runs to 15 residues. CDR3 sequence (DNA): TGTGCCAGCAGCCGCGCTAGCGGGACTTACAATGAGCAGTTCTTC. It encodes CASSRASGTYNEQFF.

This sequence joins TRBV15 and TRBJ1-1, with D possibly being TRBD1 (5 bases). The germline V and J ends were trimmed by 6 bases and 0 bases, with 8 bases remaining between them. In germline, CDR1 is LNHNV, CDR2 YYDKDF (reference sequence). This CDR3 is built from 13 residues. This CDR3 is CATSRQLNTEAFF. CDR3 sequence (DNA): TGTGCCACCAGTCGACAGTTGAACACTGAAGCTTTCTTT.

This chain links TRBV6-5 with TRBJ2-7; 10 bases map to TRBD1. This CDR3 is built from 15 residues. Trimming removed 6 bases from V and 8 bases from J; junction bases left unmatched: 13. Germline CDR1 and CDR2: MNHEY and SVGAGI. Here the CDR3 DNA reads TGTGCCAGCAGATTAACCGGGACAGGGGAGAAAAAGCAGTACTTC. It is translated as CASRLTGTGEKKQYF.

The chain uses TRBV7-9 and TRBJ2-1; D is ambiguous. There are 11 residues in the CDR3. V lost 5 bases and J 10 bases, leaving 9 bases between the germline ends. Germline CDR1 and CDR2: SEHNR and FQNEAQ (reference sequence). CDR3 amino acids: CASSPVYEQFF. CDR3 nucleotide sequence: TGTGCCAGCAGCCCGGTCTACGAGCAGTTCTTC.

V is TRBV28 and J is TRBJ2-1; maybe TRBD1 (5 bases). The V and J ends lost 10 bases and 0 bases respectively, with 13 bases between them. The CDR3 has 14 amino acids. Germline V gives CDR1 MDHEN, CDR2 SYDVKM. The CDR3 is CATLGQSSYNEQFF. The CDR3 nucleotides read TGTGCCACCTTGGGGCAAAGCTCCTACAATGAGCAGTTCTTC. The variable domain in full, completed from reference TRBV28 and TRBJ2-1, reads DVKVTQSSRYLVKRTGEKVFLECVQDMDHENMFWYRQDPGLGLRLIYFSYDVKMKEKGDIPEGYSVSREKKERFSLILESASTNQTSMYLCATLGQSSYNEQFFGPGTRLTVL.